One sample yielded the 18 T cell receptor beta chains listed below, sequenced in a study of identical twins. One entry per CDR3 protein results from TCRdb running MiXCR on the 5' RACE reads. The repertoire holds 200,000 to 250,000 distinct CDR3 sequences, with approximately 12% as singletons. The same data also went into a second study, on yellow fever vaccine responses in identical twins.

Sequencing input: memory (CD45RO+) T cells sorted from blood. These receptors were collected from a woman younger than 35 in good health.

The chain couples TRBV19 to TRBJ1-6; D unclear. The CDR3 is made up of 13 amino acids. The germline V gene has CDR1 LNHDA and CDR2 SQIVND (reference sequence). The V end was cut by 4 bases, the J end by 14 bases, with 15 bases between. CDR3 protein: CASSTIRGTSLHF. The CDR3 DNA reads TGTGCCAGTAGTACAATCAGAGGTACATCCCTCCACTTT. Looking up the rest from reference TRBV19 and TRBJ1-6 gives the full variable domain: DGGITQSPKYLFRKEGQNVTLSCEQNLNHDAMYWYRQDPGQGLRLIYYSQIVNDFQKGDIAEGYSVSREKKESFPLTVTSAQKNPTAFYLCASSTIRGTSLHFGNGTRLTVT.

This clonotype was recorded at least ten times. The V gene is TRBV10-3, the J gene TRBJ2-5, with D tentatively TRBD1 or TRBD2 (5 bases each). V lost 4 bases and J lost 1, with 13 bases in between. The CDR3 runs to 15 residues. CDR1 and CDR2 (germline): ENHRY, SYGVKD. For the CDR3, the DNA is TGTGCCATCAGTGTTAACCCGAGGGGCCAAGAGACCCAGTACTTC. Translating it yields CAISVNPRGQETQYF.

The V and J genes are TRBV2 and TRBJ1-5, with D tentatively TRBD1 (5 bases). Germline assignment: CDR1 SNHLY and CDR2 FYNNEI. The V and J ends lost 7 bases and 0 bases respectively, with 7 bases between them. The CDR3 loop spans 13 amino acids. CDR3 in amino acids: CASKTDSNQPQHF. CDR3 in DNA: TGTGCCAGCAAGACAGATAGCAATCAGCCCCAGCATTTT. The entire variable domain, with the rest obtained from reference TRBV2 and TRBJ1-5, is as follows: EPEVTQTPSHQVTQMGQEVILRCVPISNHLYFYWYRQILGQKVEFLVSFYNNEISEKSEIFDDQFSVERPDGSNFTLKIRSTKLEDSAMYFCASKTDSNQPQHFGDGTRLSIL.

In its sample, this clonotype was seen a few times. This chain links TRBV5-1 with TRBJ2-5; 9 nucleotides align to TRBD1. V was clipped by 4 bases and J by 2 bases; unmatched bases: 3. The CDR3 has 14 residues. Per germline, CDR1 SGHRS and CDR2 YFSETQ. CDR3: CASSPGQGQETQYF. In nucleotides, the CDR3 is TGCGCCAGCAGCCCGGGACAGGGTCAAGAGACCCAGTACTTC.

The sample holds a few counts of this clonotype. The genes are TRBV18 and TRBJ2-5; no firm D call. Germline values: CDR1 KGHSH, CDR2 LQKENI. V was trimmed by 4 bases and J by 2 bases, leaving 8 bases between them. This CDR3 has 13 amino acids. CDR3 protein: CASSQQTQETQYF. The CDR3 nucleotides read TGTGCCAGCTCACAGCAAACACAAGAGACCCAGTACTTC.

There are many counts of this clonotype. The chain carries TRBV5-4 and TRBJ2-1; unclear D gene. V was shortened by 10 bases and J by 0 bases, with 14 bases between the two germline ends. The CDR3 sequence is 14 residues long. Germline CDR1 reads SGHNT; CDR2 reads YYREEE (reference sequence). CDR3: CAHHSADSYNEQFF. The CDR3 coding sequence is TGTGCCCACCACTCGGCGGACTCCTACAATGAGCAGTTCTTC.

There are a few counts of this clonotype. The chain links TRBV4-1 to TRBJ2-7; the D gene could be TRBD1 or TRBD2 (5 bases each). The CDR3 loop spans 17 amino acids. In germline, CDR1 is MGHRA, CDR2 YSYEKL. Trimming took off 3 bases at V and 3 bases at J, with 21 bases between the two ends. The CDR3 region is CASSHSRDHLRVYEQYF. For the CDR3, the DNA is TGCGCCAGCAGCCACTCCCGGGACCACCTACGAGTCTACGAGCAGTACTTC.

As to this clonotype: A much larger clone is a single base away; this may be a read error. The CDR3, as DNA: TGCGCCAGCAGCGGCCGAAGGACAAGGGGGACAGATACGCAGTATTTT. Its translation: CASSGRRTRGTDTQYF. V gene TRBV5-1 combines with J gene TRBJ2-3; a weak D match, TRBD1 (6 bases). Germline lookup yields CDR1 SGHRS and CDR2 YFSETQ. This CDR3 has 16 amino acids. The V end was cut by 4 bases, the J end by 3 bases, with 18 bases between.

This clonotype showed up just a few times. Here the CDR3 reads CASRLNDRALNEQFF. The CDR3, as DNA: TGTGCCAGCCGATTGAATGACAGGGCTCTCAATGAGCAGTTCTTC. The gene calls are TRBV2 and TRBJ2-1; 7 bases are a match to TRBD1. Germline lookup yields CDR1 SNHLY and CDR2 FYNNEI. The V gene end was trimmed by 8 bases and the J gene end by 6 bases; junction bases not matched to a gene: 13. This CDR3 region has 15 residues.

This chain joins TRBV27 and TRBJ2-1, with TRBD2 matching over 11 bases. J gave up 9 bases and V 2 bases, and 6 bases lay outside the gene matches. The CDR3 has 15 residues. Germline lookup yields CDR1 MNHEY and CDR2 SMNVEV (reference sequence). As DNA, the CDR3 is TGTGCCAGCAGTTTAGCCTCTAGCGGGAGGCCTGAGCAGTTCTTC. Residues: CASSLASSGRPEQFF.

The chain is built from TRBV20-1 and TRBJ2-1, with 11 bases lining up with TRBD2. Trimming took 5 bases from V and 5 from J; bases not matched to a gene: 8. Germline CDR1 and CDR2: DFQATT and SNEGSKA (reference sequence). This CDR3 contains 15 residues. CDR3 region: CSADKTSGDHNEQFF. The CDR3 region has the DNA TGCAGTGCTGATAAGACTAGCGGGGATCACAATGAGCAGTTCTTC.

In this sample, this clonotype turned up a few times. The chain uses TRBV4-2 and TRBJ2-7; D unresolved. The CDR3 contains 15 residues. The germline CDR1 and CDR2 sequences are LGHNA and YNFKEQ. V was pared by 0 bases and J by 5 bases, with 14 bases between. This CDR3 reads CASSQDGNKENEQYF. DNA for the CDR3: TGTGCCAGCAGCCAAGATGGAAATAAGGAGAACGAGCAGTACTTC.

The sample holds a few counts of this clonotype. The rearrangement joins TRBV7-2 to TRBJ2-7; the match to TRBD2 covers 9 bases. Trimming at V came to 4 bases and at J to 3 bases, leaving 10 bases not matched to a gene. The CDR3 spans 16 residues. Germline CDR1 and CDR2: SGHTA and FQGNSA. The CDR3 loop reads CASSWMGGGASYEQYF. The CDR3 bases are TGTGCCAGCAGCTGGATGGGCGGGGGGGCAAGCTACGAGCAGTACTTC.

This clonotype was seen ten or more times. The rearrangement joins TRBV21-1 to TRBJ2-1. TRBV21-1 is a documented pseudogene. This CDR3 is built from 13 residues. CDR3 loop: CASSKVLGDEQFF. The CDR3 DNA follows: TGTGCCAGCAGCAAAGTCCTCGGTGATGAGCAGTTCTTC.

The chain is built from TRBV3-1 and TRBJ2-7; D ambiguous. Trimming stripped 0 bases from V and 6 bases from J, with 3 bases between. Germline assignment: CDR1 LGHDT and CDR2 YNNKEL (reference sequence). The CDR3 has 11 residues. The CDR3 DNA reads TGTGCCAGCAGCCAAGATAGCGAGCAGTACTTC. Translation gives CASSQDSEQYF.

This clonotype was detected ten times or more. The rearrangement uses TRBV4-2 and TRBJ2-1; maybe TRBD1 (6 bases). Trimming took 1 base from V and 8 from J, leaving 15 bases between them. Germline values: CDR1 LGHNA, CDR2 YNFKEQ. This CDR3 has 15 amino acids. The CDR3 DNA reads TGTGCCAGCAGCCAAGGGACAGAAGGAATTGATGAGCAGTTCTTC. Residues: CASSQGTEGIDEQFF.

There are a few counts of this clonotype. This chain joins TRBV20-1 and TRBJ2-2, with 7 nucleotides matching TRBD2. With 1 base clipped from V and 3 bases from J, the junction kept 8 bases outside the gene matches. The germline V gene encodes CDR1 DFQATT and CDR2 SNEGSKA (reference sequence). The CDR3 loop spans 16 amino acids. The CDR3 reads CSARGAAGVDTGELFF. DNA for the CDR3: TGCAGTGCTAGAGGTGCGGCGGGGGTGGACACCGGGGAGCTGTTTTTT.

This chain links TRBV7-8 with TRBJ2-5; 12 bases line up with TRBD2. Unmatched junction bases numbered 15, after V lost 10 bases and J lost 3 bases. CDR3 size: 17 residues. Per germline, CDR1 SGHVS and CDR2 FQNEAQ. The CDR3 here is CATYPLRTSGNKETQYF. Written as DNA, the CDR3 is TGTGCCACATATCCCCTCAGGACTAGCGGGAATAAAGAGACCCAGTACTTC.